What follows are 11 T cell receptor beta chains derived from one specimen sequenced in a study of T-cell reconstitution after alpha-beta-depleted transplantation in children. Unique molecular identifiers were incorporated when the TCRbeta library was constructed. MiXCR, run by TCRdb on the PCR reads, gives a single entry per CDR3 protein. Of roughly 200,000 distinct CDR3 sequences in the sample, roughly a tenth were seen once. The material was PBMCs, obtained before TCRalphabeta/CD19-depleted stem cell transplant. These receptors were collected from a child younger than two with acute myeloid leukemia, due to receive a stem cell transplant.

This clonotype occurred many times. The chain joins TRBV5-1 to TRBJ2-2; the D gene is possibly TRBD1 (6 bases). Germline CDR1 is SGHRS and CDR2 is YFSETQ. CDR3 length equals 12 residues. V was cut by 4 bases and J by 8 bases, with 9 bases left in between. The CDR3 nucleotides are TGCGCCAGCAGCATACAGGGAGGGGAGCTGTTTTTT. Translating gives CASSIQGGELFF.

This clonotype was detected many times. The chain couples TRBV4-2 to TRBJ2-3; weak D call: TRBD1 (5 bases). Germline CDR1 and CDR2: LGHNA and YNFKEQ. V gave up 1 base and J gave up 5 bases, with 10 bases separating them. CDR3 length equals 14 residues. In DNA form, the CDR3 reads TGTGCCAGCAGCCAAGGGGGCGCGATAGATACGCAGTATTTT. This codes for CASSQGGAIDTQYF.

Many counts were recorded for this clonotype. V usage is TRBV5-8 and J usage is TRBJ2-5, with D hard to call. Looked up from germline, CDR1 is SGHTS and CDR2 is YDEGEE. The CDR3 runs 9 residues. The V end was cut by 1 base, the J end by 8 bases, with 0 bases between. CDR3 region: CASSLTQYF. In nucleotides, the CDR3 is TGTGCCAGCAGCTTGACCCAGTACTTC. Together with reference TRBV5-8 and TRBJ2-5, the CDR3 gives the full variable domain: EAGVTQSPTHLIKTRGQQATLRCSPISGHTSVYWYQQALGLGLQFLLWYDEGEERNRGNFPPRFSGRQFPNYSSELNVNALELEDSALYLCASSLTQYFGPGTRLLVL.

This clonotype has a count of ten or more. The chain links TRBV19 to TRBJ1-1, with 10 bases fitting TRBD1. After removal of 6 bases from V and 1 base from J, the junction contained 5 bases not matched to a gene. The V gene's germline CDR1 is LNHDA and CDR2 SQIVND (reference sequence). The CDR3 has 15 residues. This CDR3 is CASRGGDRGNTEAFF. In DNA, the CDR3 is TGTGCCAGTAGAGGGGGGGACAGGGGGAACACTGAAGCTTTCTTT.

This clonotype was seen many times. V and J are TRBV29-1 and TRBJ1-2, with a weak D call TRBD1 (5 bases). CDR3 length: 14 amino acids. Per germline, CDR1 SQVTM and CDR2 ANQGSEA. V was pared by 1 base and J by 8 bases, with 17 bases between. The CDR3 nucleotides read TGCAGCGTTGAAGGGCCAGGGTCTTGGGAGGGCTACACCTTC. Translation: CSVEGPGSWEGYTF.

This clonotype was recorded many times. The chain employs TRBV7-3 and TRBJ2-1, with TRBD2 matching over 7 bases. The CDR3 consists of 17 residues. The trim removed 4 bases at V and 1 base at J, leaving 10 bases unmatched. Germline CDR1 reads SGHTA; CDR2 reads FQGTGA. This CDR3 reads CASSSRGGSSSYNEQFF. CDR3 in DNA: TGTGCCAGCAGCTCCCGGGGCGGGAGCTCATCCTACAATGAGCAGTTCTTC.

The sample holds a few counts of this clonotype. The chain has TRBV7-9 and TRBJ1-1; the D is unclear. The CDR3 consists of 10 residues. CDR1 and CDR2 from the germline V gene are SEHNR and FQNEAQ (reference sequence). V dropped 6 bases and J dropped 9 bases, with 8 bases sitting between them. The CDR3 is CASRPAQAFF. CDR3 nucleotides: TGTGCCAGCAGACCAGCCCAAGCTTTCTTT.

The sample holds many counts of this clonotype. The chain carries TRBV20-1 and TRBJ2-1; TRBD2 aligns across 10 bases. With V trimmed by 5 bases and J by 4 bases, 5 bases remained unmatched. Germline V gene lookup returns CDR1 DFQATT and CDR2 SNEGSKA (reference sequence). This CDR3 contains 14 residues. CDR3 DNA sequence: TGCAGTGCTCCCCGGACTAGCGGTTACAATGAGCAGTTCTTC. This codes for CSAPRTSGYNEQFF.

V and J are TRBV5-1 and TRBJ1-1, with D unclear. Trimming left V 7 bases short and J 11 bases short, with 18 bases between. From germline, CDR1 is SGHRS and CDR2 YFSETQ. The CDR3 is made up of 12 amino acids. CDR3 nucleotide sequence: TGCGCCAGCGCCTGGGAAGGCCCGAGGGCTTTCTTT. The encoded protein is CASAWEGPRAFF.

This clonotype has ten or more counts. This chain links TRBV6-2 or TRBV6-3 with TRBJ2-7; TRBD2 aligns across 8 bases. The CDR3 is 18 residues long. V lost 5 bases and J lost 3; bases outside the gene matches: 18. CDR1 is MNHEY, CDR2 SVGEGT, per germline. CDR3 bases: TGTGCCAGCAGTACGAGCGGGAGCCCCCTCTCCTACGACTACGAGCAGTACTTC. Its protein product is CASSTSGSPLSYDYEQYF.

In this sample, this clonotype turned up once. Just one base apart from a much larger clone, this may be a read error. The V gene is TRBV6-1, the J gene TRBJ2-6; tentatively, D is TRBD1 (5 bases). V shed 5 bases and J shed 2 bases, with 13 bases lying between them. Germline-derived CDR1 and CDR2 are MNHNS and SASEGT. The CDR3 extends over 16 amino acids. The CDR3 reads CASSTLVGPGANVLTF. The CDR3 DNA reads TGTGCCAGCAGTACCCTTGTGGGGCCTGGGGCCAACGTCCTGACTTTC.